This T cell receptor (beta chain) comes out of a study of circulating and synovial CD4+ cells in juvenile arthritis. General study points: Bulk blood CD4 samples held at least an order of magnitude more or fewer genomes than CPL. Diversity here was lower than in bulk blood CD4 cells.

Method: immunoSEQ multiplex PCR; TCRdb's copy keeps in-frame clones and lacks some. Here the sample spans 30,000 to 40,000 clones, about 94% being singletons. For this clone: Its antigen remains unidentified.

The CDR3 contains 16 residues. V gave up 5 bases and J gave up 1 base; unmatched junction bases: 8. Germline V gene sequence: CDR1 SGHTA, CDR2 FQGNSA. The TCR sequence derives from a human donor with juvenile idiopathic arthritis. The V and J genes are TRBV7-2 and TRBJ2-3, with 8 bases identical to TRBD1. The sample comprised CD4+ T cells from blood. This CDR3 reads CASSNLSGGGTDTQYF. CDR3 sequence (DNA): TGTGCCAGCAGCAACCTCTCAGGGGGCGGCACAGATACGCAGTATTTT.